These T cell receptor beta chains were read from a single sample in a study of blood T cell repertoires in COVID-19. Generated by immunoSEQ multiplex PCR, the TCRdb table keeps only in-frame clones and is missing some. This sample has over 200,000 clones, with 80% to 90% found just once. Sequencing used PBMCs or T cells enriched from blood (not recorded which). Receptors were obtained from a woman aged 25 to 39 who had been exposed to COVID-19. The CDR3 runs from the conserved cysteine through the conserved F or W. A D gene is named only where the DNA matches it firmly. Clone size is shown for a subset of rows, as once, few, many or a class of expanded clone.

TRBV15,.,TRBJ1-4,.,CATARTRTTNEKLFF,TGTGCCACAGCCAGGACACGTACAACTAATGAAAAACTGTTTTTT
TRBV6-6,TRBD2,TRBJ2-5,.,CASSAHLGLPGETQYF,TGTGCCAGCAGTGCCCACCTGGGACTACCCGGAGAGACCCAGTACTTC
TRBV19,TRBD2,TRBJ2-7,.,CASSGRGNLGSYEQYF,TGTGCCAGTAGCGGGAGGGGTAACCTTGGCTCCTACGAGCAGTACTTC
TRBV6-2/TRBV6-3,TRBD1,TRBJ1-2,.,CASSRDRGLGYTF,TGTGCCAGCAGTCGAGATAGGGGGCTCGGCTACACCTTC
TRBV19,.,TRBJ2-7,.,CASSITPPTGRISYEQYF,TGTGCCAGTAGTATAACCCCCCCCACGGGAAGAATCTCCTACGAGCAGTACTTC
TRBV14,.,TRBJ2-2,.,CASSQQGYTGELFF,TGTGCCAGCAGCCAGCAGGGGTACACCGGGGAGCTGTTTTTT
TRBV19,.,TRBJ1-6,.,CASSIKDTSHSPLHF,TGTGCCAGTAGTATAAAGGACACTTCACATTCACCCCTCCACTTT
TRBV9,TRBD1,TRBJ2-7,.,CASSLGQATYEQYF,TGTGCCAGCAGCTTGGGACAGGCAACCTACGAGCAGTACTTC
TRBV19,.,TRBJ2-1,.,CASSTRSQVSYNEQFF,TGTGCCAGTAGTACTCGATCACAGGTCTCCTACAATGAGCAGTTCTTC
TRBV4-2,.,TRBJ1-2,.,CASSQENSRYGYTF,TGTGCCAGCAGCCAAGAAAATAGTCGGTATGGCTACACCTTC
TRBV5-1,.,TRBJ2-7,.,CASKSAGDNEQYF,TGCGCCAGCAAAAGCGCGGGGGACAACGAGCAGTACTTC
TRBV14,.,TRBJ2-1,once,CASSRGRKNEQFF,TGTGCCAGCAGCAGAGGCCGGAAAAATGAGCAGTTCTTC
TRBV6-5,TRBD1,TRBJ1-3,once,CASSKTGGSGNTIYF,TGTGCCAGCAGTAAGACAGGGGGCTCTGGAAACACCATATATTTT
TRBV5-6,.,TRBJ1-2,.,CASSTVAANYGYTF,TGTGCCAGCAGCACCGTGGCAGCTAACTATGGCTACACCTTC
TRBV23-1,TRBD1,TRBJ2-7,few,CASSQSVDRGINEQYF,TGCGCCAGCAGTCAATCGGTGGACAGGGGAATAAACGAGCAGTACTTC
TRBV9,.,TRBJ2-3,.,CASSVAGDTQYF,TGTGCCAGCAGCGTAGCCGGAGATACGCAGTATTTT
TRBV6-6,.,TRBJ2-7,.,CASSSSRGYEQYF,TGTGCCAGCAGTAGCTCTAGAGGCTACGAGCAGTACTTC
TRBV11-2,TRBD2,TRBJ2-3,.,CASSLRGVITDTQYF,TGTGCCAGCAGCCTCCGGGGGGTGATCACAGATACGCAGTATTTT
TRBV7-2,.,TRBJ1-1,.,CASSLALPNTEAFF,TGTGCCAGCAGCTTAGCGCTACCGAACACTGAAGCTTTCTTT
TRBV12-3/TRBV12-4,.,TRBJ1-5,.,CASTGSNQPQHF,TGTGCCAGCACAGGGAGCAATCAGCCCCAGCATTTT
TRBV28,TRBD1,TRBJ2-2,.,CASRRPGQGHLINTGELFF,TGTGCCAGCAGACGTCCGGGACAGGGACACCTCATTAACACCGGGGAGCTGTTTTTT
TRBV5-4,TRBD1,TRBJ1-1,.,CASSPGQGDLTAFF,TGTGCCAGCAGCCCGGGACAGGGGGATTTAACAGCTTTCTTT
TRBV27,TRBD1,TRBJ1-5,.,CATRGRGQGNQPQHF,TGTGCCACTCGGGGCAGGGGACAGGGAAATCAGCCCCAGCATTTT
TRBV6-5,.,TRBJ1-3,once,CASRRDLSSGNTIYF,TGTGCCAGCAGACGGGACTTGAGCTCTGGAAACACCATATATTTT
TRBV14,TRBD1,TRBJ2-7,.,CASSPRDRGFGQYF,TGTGCCAGCAGCCCCCGGGACAGGGGGTTCGGGCAGTACTTC
TRBV10-3,TRBD2,TRBJ2-5,.,CAISHGTSGGETQYF,TGTGCCATCAGCCACGGGACTAGCGGTGGGGAGACCCAGTACTTC
TRBV3-1/TRBV3-2,TRBD2,TRBJ2-2,once,CASSLGTSTGAGELFF,TGTGCCAGCAGCCTAGGGACTAGCACGGGGGCCGGGGAGCTGTTTTTT
TRBV30,TRBD2,TRBJ2-7,few,CAWTSGAPYEQYF,TGTGCCTGGACTAGCGGCGCTCCCTACGAGCAGTACTTC
TRBV28,.,TRBJ2-7,.,CASNLMGAVEQYF,TGTGCCAGCAACTTGATGGGGGCCGTCGAGCAGTACTTC
TRBV27,TRBD2,TRBJ2-2,.,CASSLAGGRTGELFF,TGTGCCAGCAGTTTAGCGGGAGGTAGGACCGGGGAGCTGTTTTTT
TRBV2,.,TRBJ2-5,.,CASSENSETQYF,TGTGCCAGCAGTGAAAACAGTGAGACCCAGTACTTC
TRBV27,TRBD2,TRBJ2-1,.,CASSLSGRANWEQFF,TGTGCCAGCAGTTTAAGCGGGAGGGCCAATTGGGAGCAGTTCTTC
TRBV7-8,TRBD2,TRBJ2-1,.,CASSRGRGRGNEQFF,TGTGCCAGCAGCCGAGGGAGGGGACGCGGCAATGAGCAGTTCTTC
TRBV2,.,TRBJ2-7,.,CASRDSLRGEQYF,TGTGCCAGCAGGGACTCGCTTCGAGGCGAGCAGTACTTC
TRBV30,.,TRBJ1-1,few,CAWSVLAGSSTEAFF,TGTGCCTGGAGTGTTTTGGCAGGGTCGAGCACTGAAGCTTTCTTT
TRBV24-1,TRBD1,TRBJ1-2,.,CATSDRDRVKGGYYGYTF,TGTGCCACCAGTGATAGGGACAGGGTCAAGGGCGGATACTATGGCTACACCTTC
TRBV30,.,TRBJ1-5,.,CAWSAQGNQPQHF,TGTGCCTGGTCGGCCCAGGGAAATCAGCCCCAGCATTTT
TRBV10-1,TRBD2,TRBJ2-5,.,CASSDSGGETQYF,TGCGCCAGCAGTGACAGCGGGGGGGAGACCCAGTACTTC
TRBV5-6,TRBD2,TRBJ2-5,.,CASSFAGGGPETQYF,TGTGCCAGCAGCTTTGCCGGGGGGGGCCCGGAGACCCAGTACTTC